This TCR beta chain was identified during a study of regulatory T cells in long-lasting Graves disease. Time point in this sample: newly diagnosed GD, antithyroid drugs for less than 3 months. Construction of the TCR library relied on RNA isolated from PBMCs. Building of the TCR beta libraries involved iRepertoire HTBI primers and Arm-PCR of CDR3 regions. TCRdb re-derived calls from the multiplex PCR reads in MiXCR, one entry per CDR3 protein. The sample yields roughly 510,000 distinct CDR3 sequences, about 16% seen once. The sample holds a few counts of this clonotype. This sample also appeared in a second study, on T cells in Graves' hyperthyroidism and ophthalmopathy. As that report states: Using the HTBI primer set, a first-round RT-PCR was run on the TCR CDR3.

The specimen was peripheral blood mononuclear cells (PBMCs), collected at new diagnosis, from a patient treated with antithyroid drugs. The TCR was taken from a man aged 18-30 years with Graves disease.

The CDR3: CASKPGQGMRETQYF. CDR3 nucleotide sequence: TGTGCCAGCAAACCGGGACAGGGGATGCGAGAGACCCAGTACTTC. The V and J genes are TRBV28 and TRBJ2-5; TRBD1 agrees at 10 bases. Germline V lookup: CDR1 MDHEN, CDR2 SYDVKM. The CDR3 runs 15 residues. V shed 7 bases and J 4 bases; nucleotides not matched to a gene: 9.